Detailed here is one TCR beta chain. The target antigen is unknown. Healthy donors had no documented immune events, such as infections, while sampled. Germline CDR1 and CDR2: SEHNR and FQNEAQ (reference sequence). Losses at the gene ends were 5 bases for V and 4 bases for J; bases not matched to a gene: 7. CDR3 length: 16 residues. Here immunoSEQ multiplex PCR was the method, and the copy in TCRdb shows in-frame clones only, minus some. The sample consists of about 130,000 clones, 86% of them appearing once. The sample originates from a study of identifying expanded T cells in peripheral blood. Notes on the study in general: Differentially abundant clones: roughly 1.3 between replicates, 16.4 at around 2 weeks, around 19 at four. Roughly 2-week clone count variance significantly increased as total template count grew.

The source material was blood. This TCR came from a person between 18 and 75 years old in good health. V and J are TRBV7-9 and TRBJ2-1, with 11 nucleotides matching TRBD1. CDR3 protein: CASSKAGTGGYNEQFF. CDR3 coding DNA: TGTGCCAGCAGCAAGGCCGGGACAGGGGGATACAATGAGCAGTTCTTC.